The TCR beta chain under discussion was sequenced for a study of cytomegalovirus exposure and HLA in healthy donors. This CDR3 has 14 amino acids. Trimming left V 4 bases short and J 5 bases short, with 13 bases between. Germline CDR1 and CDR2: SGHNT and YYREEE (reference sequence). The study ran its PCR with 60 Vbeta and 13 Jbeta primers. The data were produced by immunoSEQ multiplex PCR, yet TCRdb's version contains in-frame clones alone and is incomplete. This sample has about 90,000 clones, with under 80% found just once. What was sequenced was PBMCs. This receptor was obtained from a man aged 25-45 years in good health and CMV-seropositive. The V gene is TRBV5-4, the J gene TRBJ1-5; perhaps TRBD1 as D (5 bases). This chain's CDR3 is CASSLRDPHQPQHF. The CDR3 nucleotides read TGTGCCAGCAGCCTGCGGGACCCCCATCAGCCCCAGCATTTT.